The next 2 T cell receptor beta chains were all read from a single sample in a study of T cell responses to AZD1222 COVID-19 vaccine. Libraries were prepared by immunoSEQ multiplex PCR; TCRdb keeps only in-frame clonotypes and omits some of them. The data contain approximately 140,000 clones, 91% of them singletons. The source material was peripheral blood, sampled 28 days after the second AZD1222 dose. These receptors were taken from an adult who received the AZD1222 COVID-19 vaccine.

The gene calls are TRBV4-1 and TRBJ2-2; D call uncertain. In germline, CDR1 is MGHRA, CDR2 YSYEKL. CDR3 size: 14 residues. Between the trimmed V and J ends, which lost 0 bases and 2 bases, there was a span of 4 bases. CDR3 coding DNA: TGCGCCAGCAGCCAAGAGCGAAACACCGGGGAGCTGTTTTTT. Translated, it gives CASSQERNTGELFF.

The rearrangement joins TRBV7-2 to TRBJ1-3; a weak D match, TRBD1 (5 bases). Looked up from germline, CDR1 is SGHTA and CDR2 is FQGNSA. The CDR3 consists of 14 residues. V shed 5 bases and J shed 1 base, with 9 bases lying between them. The CDR3 sequence: CASSLGVSGNTIYF. Written as DNA, the CDR3 is TGTGCCAGCAGCCTAGGGGTTTCTGGAAACACCATATATTTT.